This T cell receptor (beta chain) emerged from a study of chemoradiotherapy in HPV16-positive cancers (dated by TCRdb to the early 2020s). Regarding the research as a whole: Candidate HPV-specific T-cell clones and common TCR motifs were defined through functional T-cell assays on cells from a couple of HPV16-positive patients. The study asked whether T-cell immunity to the HPV oncoproteins E6 and E7 changes during chemoradiotherapy and whether this immunity affects survival. Next, the candidate HPV-specific TCRs and motifs were followed in TCR repertoires from 80 to 90 patients with HPV-related cancers. Study-wide findings and limitations: Expansion of candidate HPV-specific clones and E7-related TCR motifs was observed in the tumor microenvironment during treatment, whereas no such expansion was observed for non-HPV-specific T cells. In HPV16-positive patients, expansion of HPV-responsive T cells during chemoradiotherapy was found to be associated with improved recurrence-free survival. The functional definition of HPV-specific T cells came from only two HPV16-positive patients, and the survival association was reported for HPV16-positive patients.

Because repertoires were sampled repeatedly during chemoradiotherapy, clonal expansion in the tumor microenvironment could be followed. The CDR3 runs 14 residues from the cysteine to the phenylalanine. Only the CDR3 DNA stays, 42 bases, in frame from base 1. Taken from the germline V gene (reference sequence), the CDR1 and CDR2 loops are MNHEY and SMNVEV. V is reduced by 8 bases and J by 4 bases, leaving a spacing of 18 bases between them. Note on this clone: This clone's antigen is unknown. No much larger clone exists at a distance of one base, and base qualities are not known.

Libraries were made using the immunoSEQ multiplex PCR assay. What TCRdb holds here is the immuneACCESS table cut down to in-frame rearrangements. Part of the clones is not present; checked against another copy, under half of the missing clones reflect an unresolved V gene, and the others are unexplained. The sample data list approximately 3,000 clones, and more than 70% of these were observed just once. In total, the top ten clones hold less than 15% of the sample. The TCR was taken from a human donor with HPV-associated anogenital cancer. This material was obtained from a patient who underwent chemoradiotherapy. Here the chain combines TRBV27 and TRBJ2-7; the D segment could be TRBD1, given 6 matching bases. The DNA is as follows: TGTGCCAGCCGAGAGTGGGGGCCGGGGTACGAGCAGTACTTC. Protein translation: CASREWGPGYEQYF.